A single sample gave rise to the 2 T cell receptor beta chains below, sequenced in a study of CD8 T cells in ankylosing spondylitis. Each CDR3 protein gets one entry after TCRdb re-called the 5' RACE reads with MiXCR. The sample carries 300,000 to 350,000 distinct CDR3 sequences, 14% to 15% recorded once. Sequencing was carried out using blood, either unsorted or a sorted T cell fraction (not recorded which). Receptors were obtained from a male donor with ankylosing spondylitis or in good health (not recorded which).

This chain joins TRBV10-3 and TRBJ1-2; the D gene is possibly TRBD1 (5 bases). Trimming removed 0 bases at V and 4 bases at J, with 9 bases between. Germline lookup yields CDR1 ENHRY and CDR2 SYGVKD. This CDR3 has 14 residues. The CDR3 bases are TGTGCCATCAGTGAGTCGACAGACGGCTATGGCTACACCTTC. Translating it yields CAISESTDGYGYTF.

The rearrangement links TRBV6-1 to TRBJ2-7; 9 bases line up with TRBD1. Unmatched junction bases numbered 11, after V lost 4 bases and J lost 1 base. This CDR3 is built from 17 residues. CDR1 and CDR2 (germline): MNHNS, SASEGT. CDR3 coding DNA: TGTGCCAGCAGTGGTCCGGGACAGGGCTTCTTTTCCTACGAGCAGTACTTC. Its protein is CASSGPGQGFFSYEQYF.